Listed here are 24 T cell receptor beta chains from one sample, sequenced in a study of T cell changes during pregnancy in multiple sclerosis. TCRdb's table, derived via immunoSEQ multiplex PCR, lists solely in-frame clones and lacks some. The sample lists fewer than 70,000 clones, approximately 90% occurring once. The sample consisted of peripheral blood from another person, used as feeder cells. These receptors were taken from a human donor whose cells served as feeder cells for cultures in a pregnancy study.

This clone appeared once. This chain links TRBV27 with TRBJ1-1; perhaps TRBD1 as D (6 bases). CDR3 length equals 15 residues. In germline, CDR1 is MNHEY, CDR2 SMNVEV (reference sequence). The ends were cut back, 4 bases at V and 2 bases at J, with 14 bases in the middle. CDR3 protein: CASSWGQGLNTEAFF. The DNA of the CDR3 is TGTGCCAGCAGTTGGGGGCAGGGACTCAACACTGAAGCTTTCTTT.

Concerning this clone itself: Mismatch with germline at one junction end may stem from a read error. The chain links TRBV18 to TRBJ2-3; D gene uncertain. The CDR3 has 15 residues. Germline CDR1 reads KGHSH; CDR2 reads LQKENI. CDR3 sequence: CASSPRSGGTDTQYF. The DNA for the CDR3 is TGTGCCAGCTCCCCACGAAGTGGCGGCACAGATACGCAGTATTTT.

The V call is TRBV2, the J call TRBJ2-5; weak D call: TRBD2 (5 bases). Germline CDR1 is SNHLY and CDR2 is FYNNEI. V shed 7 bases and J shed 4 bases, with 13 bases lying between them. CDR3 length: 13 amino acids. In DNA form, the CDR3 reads TGTGCCAGCACCGGTTTGAGGGCAGAGACCCAGTACTTC. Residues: CASTGLRAETQYF.

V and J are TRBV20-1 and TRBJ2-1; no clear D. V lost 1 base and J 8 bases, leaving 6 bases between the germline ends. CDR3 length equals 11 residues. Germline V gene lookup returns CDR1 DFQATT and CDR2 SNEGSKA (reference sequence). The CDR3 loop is CSARGSHEQFF. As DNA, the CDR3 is TGCAGTGCTAGAGGGTCACATGAGCAGTTCTTC.

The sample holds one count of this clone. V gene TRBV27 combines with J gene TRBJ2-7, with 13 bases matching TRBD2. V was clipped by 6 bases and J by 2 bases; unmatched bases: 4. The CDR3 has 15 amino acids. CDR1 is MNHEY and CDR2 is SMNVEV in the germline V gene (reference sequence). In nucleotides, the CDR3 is TGTGCCAGCAGACCAGGACTAGCGGGAGCCTACGAGCAGTACTTC. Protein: CASRPGLAGAYEQYF.

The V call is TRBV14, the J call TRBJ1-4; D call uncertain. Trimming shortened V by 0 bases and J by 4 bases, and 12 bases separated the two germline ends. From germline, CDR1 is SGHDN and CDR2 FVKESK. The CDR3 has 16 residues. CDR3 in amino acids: CASSQDDLWYNEKLFF. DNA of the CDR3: TGTGCCAGCAGCCAAGATGATTTATGGTATAATGAAAAACTGTTTTTT.

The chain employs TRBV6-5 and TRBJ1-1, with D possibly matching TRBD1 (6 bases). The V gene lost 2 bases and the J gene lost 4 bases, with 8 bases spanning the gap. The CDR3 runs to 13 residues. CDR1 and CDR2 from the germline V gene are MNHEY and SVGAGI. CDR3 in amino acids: CASSYGGGTEAFF. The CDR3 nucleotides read TGTGCCAGCAGTTACGGAGGGGGCACTGAAGCTTTCTTT.

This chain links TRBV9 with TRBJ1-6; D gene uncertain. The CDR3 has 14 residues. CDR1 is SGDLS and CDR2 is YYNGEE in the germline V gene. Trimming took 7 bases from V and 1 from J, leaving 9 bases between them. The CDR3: CASQARSYNSPLHF. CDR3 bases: TGTGCCAGCCAGGCCCGTTCCTATAATTCACCCCTCCACTTT.

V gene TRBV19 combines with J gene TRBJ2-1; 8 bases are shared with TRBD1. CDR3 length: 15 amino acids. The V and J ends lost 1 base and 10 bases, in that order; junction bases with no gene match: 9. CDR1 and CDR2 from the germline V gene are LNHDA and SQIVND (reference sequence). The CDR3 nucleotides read TGTGCCAGTAGTATAGTGCAGGGGGCTATTGGCGAGCAGTTCTTC. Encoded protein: CASSIVQGAIGEQFF.

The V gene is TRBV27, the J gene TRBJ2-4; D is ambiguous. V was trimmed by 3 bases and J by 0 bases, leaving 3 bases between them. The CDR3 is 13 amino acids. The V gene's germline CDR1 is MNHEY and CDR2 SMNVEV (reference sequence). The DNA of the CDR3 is TGTGCCAGCAGTTTCTCAGCCAAAAACATTCAGTACTTC. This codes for CASSFSAKNIQYF.

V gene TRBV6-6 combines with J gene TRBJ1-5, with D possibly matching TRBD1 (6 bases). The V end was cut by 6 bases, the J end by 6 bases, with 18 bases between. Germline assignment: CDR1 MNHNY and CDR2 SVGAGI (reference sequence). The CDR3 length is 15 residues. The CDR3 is CASRPGDWSSQPQHF. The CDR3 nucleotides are TGTGCCAGCAGACCAGGGGATTGGAGTTCTCAGCCCCAGCATTTT.

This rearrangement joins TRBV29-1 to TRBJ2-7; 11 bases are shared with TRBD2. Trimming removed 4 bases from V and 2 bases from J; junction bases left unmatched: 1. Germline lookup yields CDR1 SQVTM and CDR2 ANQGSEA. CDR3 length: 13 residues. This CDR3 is CSVGLAGTYEQYF. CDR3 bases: TGCAGCGTTGGACTAGCGGGAACCTACGAGCAGTACTTC.

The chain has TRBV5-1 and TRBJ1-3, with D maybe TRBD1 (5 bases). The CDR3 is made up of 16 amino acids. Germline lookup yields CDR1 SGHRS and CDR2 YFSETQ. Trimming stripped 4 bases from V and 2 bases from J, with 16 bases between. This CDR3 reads CASSLRRGAAGNTIYF. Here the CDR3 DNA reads TGCGCCAGCAGCCTAAGGAGGGGAGCCGCTGGAAACACCATATATTTT. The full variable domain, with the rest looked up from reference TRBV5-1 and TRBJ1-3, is KAGVTQTPRYLIKTRGQQVTLSCSPISGHRSVSWYQQTPGQGLQFLFEYFSETQRNKGNFPGRFSGRQFSNSRSEMNVSTLELGDSALYLCASSLRRGAAGNTIYFGEGSWLTVV.

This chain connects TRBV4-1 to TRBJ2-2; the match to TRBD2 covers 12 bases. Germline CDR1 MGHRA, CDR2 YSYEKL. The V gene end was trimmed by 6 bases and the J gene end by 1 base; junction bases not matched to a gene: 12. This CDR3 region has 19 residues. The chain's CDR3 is CASRRQGASGRVNTGELFF. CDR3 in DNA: TGCGCCAGCAGACGACAGGGAGCTAGCGGGAGGGTGAACACCGGGGAGCTGTTTTTT.

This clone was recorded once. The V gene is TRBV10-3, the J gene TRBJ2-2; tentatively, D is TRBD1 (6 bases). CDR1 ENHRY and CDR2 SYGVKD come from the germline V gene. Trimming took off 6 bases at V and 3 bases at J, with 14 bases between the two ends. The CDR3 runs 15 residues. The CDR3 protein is CAISDSKGDTGELFF. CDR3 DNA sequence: TGTGCCATCAGCGACTCAAAGGGGGACACCGGGGAGCTGTTTTTT.

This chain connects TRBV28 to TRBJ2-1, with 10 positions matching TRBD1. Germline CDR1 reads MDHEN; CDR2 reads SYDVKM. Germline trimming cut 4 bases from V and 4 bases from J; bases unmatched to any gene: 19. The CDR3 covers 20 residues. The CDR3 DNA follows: TGTGCCAGCAGTTCACTATTCGGGACAGGGGACGGGGGACGTTACAATGAGCAGTTCTTC. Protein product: CASSSLFGTGDGGRYNEQFF.

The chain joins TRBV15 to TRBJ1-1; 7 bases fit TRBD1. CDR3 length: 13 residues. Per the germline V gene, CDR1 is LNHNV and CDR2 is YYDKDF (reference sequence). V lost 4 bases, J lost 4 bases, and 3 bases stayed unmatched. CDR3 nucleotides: TGTGCCACCAGCAAGGACAGGCCCACTGAAGCTTTCTTT. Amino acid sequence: CATSKDRPTEAFF.

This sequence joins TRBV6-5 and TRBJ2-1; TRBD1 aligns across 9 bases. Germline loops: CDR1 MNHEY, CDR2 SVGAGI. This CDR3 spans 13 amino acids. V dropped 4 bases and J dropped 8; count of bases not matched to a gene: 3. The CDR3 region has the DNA TGTGCCAGCAGTTTAACAGGGGGCCATGAGCAGTTCTTC. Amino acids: CASSLTGGHEQFF.

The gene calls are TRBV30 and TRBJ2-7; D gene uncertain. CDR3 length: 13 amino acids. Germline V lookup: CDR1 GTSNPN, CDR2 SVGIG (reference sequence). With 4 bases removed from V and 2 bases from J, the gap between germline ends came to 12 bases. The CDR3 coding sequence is TGTGCCTGGACTGGGGTCCAAACCTACGAGCAGTACTTC. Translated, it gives CAWTGVQTYEQYF.

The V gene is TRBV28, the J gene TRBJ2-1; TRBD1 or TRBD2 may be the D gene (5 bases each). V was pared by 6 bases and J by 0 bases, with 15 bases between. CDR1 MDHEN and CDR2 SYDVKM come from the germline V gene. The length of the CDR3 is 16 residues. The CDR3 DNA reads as TGTGCCAGCAGCCCCTCGGGGCAGGGCTCCTACAATGAGCAGTTCTTC. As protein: CASSPSGQGSYNEQFF.

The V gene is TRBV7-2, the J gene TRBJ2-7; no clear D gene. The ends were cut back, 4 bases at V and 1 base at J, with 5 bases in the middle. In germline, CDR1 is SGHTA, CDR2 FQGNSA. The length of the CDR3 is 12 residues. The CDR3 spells CASSSPSYEQYF. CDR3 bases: TGTGCCAGCAGCTCCCCTTCCTACGAGCAGTACTTC.

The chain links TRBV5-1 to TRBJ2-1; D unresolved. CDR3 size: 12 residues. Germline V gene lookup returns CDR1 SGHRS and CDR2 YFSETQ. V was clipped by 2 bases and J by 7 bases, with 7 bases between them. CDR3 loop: CASSFDLNEQFF. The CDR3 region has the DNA TGCGCCAGCAGCTTCGATTTGAATGAGCAGTTCTTC.

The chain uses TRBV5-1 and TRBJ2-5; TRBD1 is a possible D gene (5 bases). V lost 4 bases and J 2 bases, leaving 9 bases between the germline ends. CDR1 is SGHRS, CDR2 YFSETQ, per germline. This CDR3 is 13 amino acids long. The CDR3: CASSPDRQETQYF. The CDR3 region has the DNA TGCGCCAGCAGCCCAGACAGACAAGAGACCCAGTACTTC.

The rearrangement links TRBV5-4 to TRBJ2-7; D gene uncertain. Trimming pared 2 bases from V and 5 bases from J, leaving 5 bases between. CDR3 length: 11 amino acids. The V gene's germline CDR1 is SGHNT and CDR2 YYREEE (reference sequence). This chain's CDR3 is CASSFYNEQYF. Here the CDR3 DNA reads TGTGCCAGCAGCTTCTATAACGAGCAGTACTTC. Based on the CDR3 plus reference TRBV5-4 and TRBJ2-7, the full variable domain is ETGVTQSPTHLIKTRGQQVTLRCSSQSGHNTVSWYQQALGQGPQFIFQYYREEENGRGNFPPRFSGLQFPNYSSELNVNALELDDSALYLCASSFYNEQYFGPGTRLTVT.